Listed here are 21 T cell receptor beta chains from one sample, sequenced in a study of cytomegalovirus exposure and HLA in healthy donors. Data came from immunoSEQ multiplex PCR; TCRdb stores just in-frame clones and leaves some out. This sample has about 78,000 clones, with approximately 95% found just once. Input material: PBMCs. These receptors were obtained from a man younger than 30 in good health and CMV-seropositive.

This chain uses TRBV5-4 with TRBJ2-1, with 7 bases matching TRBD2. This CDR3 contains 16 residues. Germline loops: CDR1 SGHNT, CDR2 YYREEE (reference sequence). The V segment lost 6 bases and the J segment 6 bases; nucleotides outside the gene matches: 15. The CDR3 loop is CASTDLGGRDGNEQFF. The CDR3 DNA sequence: TGTGCCAGCACCGATCTTGGCGGGAGAGACGGCAATGAGCAGTTCTTC.

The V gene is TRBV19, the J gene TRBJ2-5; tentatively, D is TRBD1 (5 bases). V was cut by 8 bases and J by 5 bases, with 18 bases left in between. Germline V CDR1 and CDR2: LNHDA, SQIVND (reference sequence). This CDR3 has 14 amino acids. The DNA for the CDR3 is TGTGCCAGTTCTCTCGATAGGGGCTTTGAGACCCAGTACTTC. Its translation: CASSLDRGFETQYF.

CDR3 in DNA: TGTGCCAGCAGTTCCAGAGGGGGCGACTATGGCTACACCTTC. Protein: CASSSRGGDYGYTF. The V gene is TRBV27, the J gene TRBJ1-2; 7 bases are shared with TRBD1. Germline V lookup: CDR1 MNHEY, CDR2 SMNVEV (reference sequence). Unmatched junction bases numbered 5, after V lost 4 bases and J lost 3 bases. This CDR3 region has 14 residues.

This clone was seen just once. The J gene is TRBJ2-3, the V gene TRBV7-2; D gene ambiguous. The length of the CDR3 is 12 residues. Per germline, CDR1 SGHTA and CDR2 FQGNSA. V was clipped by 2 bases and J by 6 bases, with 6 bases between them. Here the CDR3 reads CASSLYGDTQYF. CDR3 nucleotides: TGTGCCAGCAGCTTATACGGGGATACGCAGTATTTT.

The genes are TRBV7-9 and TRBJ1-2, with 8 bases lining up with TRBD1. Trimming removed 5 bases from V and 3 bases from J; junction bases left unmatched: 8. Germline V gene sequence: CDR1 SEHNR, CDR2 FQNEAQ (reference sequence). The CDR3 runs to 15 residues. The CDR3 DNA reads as TGTGCCAGCAGCGTCGACAGGGGATTGGACTATGGCTACACCTTC. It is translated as CASSVDRGLDYGYTF.

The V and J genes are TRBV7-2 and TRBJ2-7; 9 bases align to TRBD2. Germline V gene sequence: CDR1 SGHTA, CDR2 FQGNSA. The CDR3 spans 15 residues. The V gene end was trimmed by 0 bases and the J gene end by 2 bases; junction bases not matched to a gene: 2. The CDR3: CASSLAASGTYEQYF. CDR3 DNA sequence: TGTGCCAGCAGCTTAGCGGCTAGCGGGACCTACGAGCAGTACTTC.

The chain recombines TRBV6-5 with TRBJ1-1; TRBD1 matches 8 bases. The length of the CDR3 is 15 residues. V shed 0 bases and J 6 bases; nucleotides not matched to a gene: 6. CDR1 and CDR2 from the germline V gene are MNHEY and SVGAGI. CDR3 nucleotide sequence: TGTGCCAGCAGTTACTCCCCTTGGACAGGGCCTGAAGCTTTCTTT. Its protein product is CASSYSPWTGPEAFF.

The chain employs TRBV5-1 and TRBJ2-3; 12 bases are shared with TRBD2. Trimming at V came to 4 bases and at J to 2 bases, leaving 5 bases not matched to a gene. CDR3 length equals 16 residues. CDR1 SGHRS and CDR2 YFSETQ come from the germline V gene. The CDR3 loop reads CASSQGLAGITDTQYF. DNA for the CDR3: TGCGCCAGCAGCCAAGGACTAGCGGGGATCACAGATACGCAGTATTTT. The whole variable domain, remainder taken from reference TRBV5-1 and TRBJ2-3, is KAGVTQTPRYLIKTRGQQVTLSCSPISGHRSVSWYQQTPGQGLQFLFEYFSETQRNKGNFPGRFSGRQFSNSRSEMNVSTLELGDSALYLCASSQGLAGITDTQYFGPGTRLTVL.

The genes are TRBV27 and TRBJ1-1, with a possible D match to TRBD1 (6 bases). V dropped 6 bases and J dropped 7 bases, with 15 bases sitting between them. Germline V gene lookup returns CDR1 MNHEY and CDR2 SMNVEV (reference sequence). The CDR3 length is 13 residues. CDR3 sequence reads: CASSPGGRVEAFF. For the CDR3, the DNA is TGTGCCAGCAGCCCTGGGGGCAGGGTTGAAGCTTTCTTT.

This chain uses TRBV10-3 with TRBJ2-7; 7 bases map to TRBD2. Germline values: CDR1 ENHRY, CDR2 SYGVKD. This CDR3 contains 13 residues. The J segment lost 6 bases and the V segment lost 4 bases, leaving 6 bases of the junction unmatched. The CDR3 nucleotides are TGTGCCATCAGTGCCGCGGGAGTGGTCGAGCAGTACTTC. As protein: CAISAAGVVEQYF.

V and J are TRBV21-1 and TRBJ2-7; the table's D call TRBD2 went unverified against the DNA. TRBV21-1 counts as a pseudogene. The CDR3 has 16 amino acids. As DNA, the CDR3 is TGTGCCAGCAGCAAAGGTTTGGGACTAGCATGTTACGAGCAGTACTTC. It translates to CASSKGLGLACYEQYF.

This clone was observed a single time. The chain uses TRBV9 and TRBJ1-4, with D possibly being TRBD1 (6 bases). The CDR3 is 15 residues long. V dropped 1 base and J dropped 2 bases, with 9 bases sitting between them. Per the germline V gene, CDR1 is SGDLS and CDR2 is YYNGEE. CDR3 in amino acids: CASSVMGATNEKLFF. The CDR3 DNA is TGTGCCAGCAGCGTAATGGGGGCCACTAATGAAAAACTGTTTTTT. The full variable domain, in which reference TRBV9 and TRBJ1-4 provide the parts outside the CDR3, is DSGVTQTPKHLITATGQRVTLRCSPRSGDLSVYWYQQSLDQGLQFLIQYYNGEERAKGNILERFSAQQFPDLHSELNLSSLELGDSALYFCASSVMGATNEKLFFGSGTQLSVL.

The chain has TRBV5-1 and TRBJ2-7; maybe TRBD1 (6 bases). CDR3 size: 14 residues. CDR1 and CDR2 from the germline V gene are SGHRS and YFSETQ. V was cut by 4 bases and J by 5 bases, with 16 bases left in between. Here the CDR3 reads CASSRSQGWNEQYF. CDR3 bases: TGCGCCAGCAGCCGCTCACAGGGTTGGAACGAGCAGTACTTC.

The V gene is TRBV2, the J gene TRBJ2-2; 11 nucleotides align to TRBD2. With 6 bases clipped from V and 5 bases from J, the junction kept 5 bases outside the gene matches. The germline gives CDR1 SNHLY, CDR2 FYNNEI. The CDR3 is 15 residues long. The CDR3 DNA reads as TGTGCCAGCAGGCCCACTAGCGGGAGAACCGGGGAGCTGTTTTTT. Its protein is CASRPTSGRTGELFF.

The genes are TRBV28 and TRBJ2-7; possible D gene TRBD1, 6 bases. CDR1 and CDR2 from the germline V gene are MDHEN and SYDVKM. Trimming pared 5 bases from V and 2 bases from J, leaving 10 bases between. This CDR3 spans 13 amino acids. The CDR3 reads CASSIGQTYEQYF. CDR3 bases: TGTGCCAGCAGTATCGGACAGACCTACGAGCAGTACTTC.

CDR3 sequence reads: CASGSLHEYF. CDR3 nucleotide sequence: TGTGCCAGCGGTAGCTTACATGAGTACTTC. The V and J genes are TRBV11-2 and TRBJ2-7; D is ambiguous. Germline CDR1 is SGHAT and CDR2 is FQNNGV. The length of the CDR3 is 10 residues. Trimming removed 8 bases from V and 11 bases from J, with 13 bases in between.

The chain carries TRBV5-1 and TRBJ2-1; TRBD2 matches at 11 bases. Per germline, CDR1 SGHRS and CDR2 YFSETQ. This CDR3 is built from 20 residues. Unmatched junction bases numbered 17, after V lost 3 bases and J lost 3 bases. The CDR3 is CASSSADLTLAGAHYNEQFF. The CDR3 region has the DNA TGCGCCAGCAGCTCCGCCGACTTAACACTAGCGGGAGCACACTACAATGAGCAGTTCTTC. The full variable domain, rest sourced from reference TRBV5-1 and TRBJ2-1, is KAGVTQTPRYLIKTRGQQVTLSCSPISGHRSVSWYQQTPGQGLQFLFEYFSETQRNKGNFPGRFSGRQFSNSRSEMNVSTLELGDSALYLCASSSADLTLAGAHYNEQFFGPGTRLTVL.

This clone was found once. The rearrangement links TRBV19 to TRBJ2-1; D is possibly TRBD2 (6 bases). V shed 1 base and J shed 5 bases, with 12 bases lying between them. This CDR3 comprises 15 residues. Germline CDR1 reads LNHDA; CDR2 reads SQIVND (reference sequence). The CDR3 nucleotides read TGTGCCAGTAGTATAGGCCTAGCGCCAGACAATGAGCAGTTCTTC. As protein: CASSIGLAPDNEQFF. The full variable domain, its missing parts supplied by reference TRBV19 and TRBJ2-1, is DGGITQSPKYLFRKEGQNVTLSCEQNLNHDAMYWYRQDPGQGLRLIYYSQIVNDFQKGDIAEGYSVSREKKESFPLTVTSAQKNPTAFYLCASSIGLAPDNEQFFGPGTRLTVL.

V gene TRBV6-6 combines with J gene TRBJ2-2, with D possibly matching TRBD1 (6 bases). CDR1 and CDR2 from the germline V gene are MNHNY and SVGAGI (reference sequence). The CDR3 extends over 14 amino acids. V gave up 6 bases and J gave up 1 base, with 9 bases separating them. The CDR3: CASRDSLNTGELFF. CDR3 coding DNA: TGTGCCAGCAGGGACAGTTTGAACACCGGGGAGCTGTTTTTT.

The CDR3 DNA follows: TGCGCCAGCAGCCTGGGGACAGGGATAGGAGGGAACACTGAAGCTTTCTTT. Its translation: CASSLGTGIGGNTEAFF. This chain uses TRBV5-1 with TRBJ1-1, with TRBD1 matching over 9 bases. CDR3 length equals 17 residues. Germline lookup yields CDR1 SGHRS and CDR2 YFSETQ. V gave up 4 bases and J gave up 1 base; unmatched junction bases: 11. The whole variable domain, remainder taken from reference TRBV5-1 and TRBJ1-1, is KAGVTQTPRYLIKTRGQQVTLSCSPISGHRSVSWYQQTPGQGLQFLFEYFSETQRNKGNFPGRFSGRQFSNSRSEMNVSTLELGDSALYLCASSLGTGIGGNTEAFFGQGTRLTVV.

CDR3 DNA: TGTGCCAGCAGTTACGGACTAGCGTTCGAGCAGTACTTC. Translated, it gives CASSYGLAFEQYF. The V gene is TRBV6-5, the J gene TRBJ2-7, with TRBD2 matching 9 bases. V shed 2 bases, J shed 6 bases, and the junction held 2 bases outside the gene matches. The germline gives CDR1 MNHEY, CDR2 SVGAGI. This CDR3 comprises 13 residues.